These 27 T cell receptor beta chains came from one sample sequenced in a study of blood T cell repertoires in COVID-19. Data came from immunoSEQ multiplex PCR; TCRdb stores just in-frame clones and leaves some out. The sample shows over 200,000 clones, over 80% of them seen only once. Material for sequencing was PBMCs or T cells enriched from blood (not recorded which). Receptor source: a woman aged 25 to 39 who had been exposed to COVID-19.

The chain carries TRBV4-2 and TRBJ1-4, with unresolved D. The length of the CDR3 is 15 residues. CDR1 is LGHNA, CDR2 YNFKEQ, per germline. V was trimmed by 1 base and J by 4 bases, leaving 10 bases between them. CDR3 DNA: TGTGCCAGCAGCCAAGCACAGACCGTTAATGAAAAACTGTTTTTT. This codes for CASSQAQTVNEKLFF.

This rearrangement joins TRBV9 to TRBJ2-3; 12 bases align to TRBD2. The V gene's germline CDR1 is SGDLS and CDR2 YYNGEE. The CDR3 runs to 16 residues. V lost 1 base and J lost 4; bases outside the gene matches: 4. The CDR3 protein is CASSVLAGGPPDTQYF. The CDR3 nucleotides read TGTGCCAGCAGCGTACTAGCGGGAGGGCCCCCAGATACGCAGTATTTT.

This clone was detected a few times. Here the CDR3 reads CAWMSSGNTIYF. CDR3 DNA: TGTGCCTGGATGAGCTCTGGAAACACCATATATTTT. J is TRBJ1-3 and V is TRBV30, with no clear D. CDR3 size: 12 residues. Looked up from germline, CDR1 is GTSNPN and CDR2 is SVGIG (reference sequence). Trimming pared 4 bases from V and 0 bases from J, leaving 4 bases between.

The sample holds a few counts of this clone. This chain links TRBV29-1 with TRBJ2-2; 9 bases are shared with TRBD2. The junction had 8 bases not matched to a gene; V was cut back by 4 bases and J by 2 bases. CDR3 length: 16 residues. Germline loops: CDR1 SQVTM, CDR2 ANQGSEA. The CDR3, as DNA: TGCAGCGTTGTGGGGGGTCTAGCGGGAAACACCGGGGAGCTGTTTTTT. Its protein product is CSVVGGLAGNTGELFF.

J is TRBJ1-2 and V is TRBV6-5, with 7 bases identical to TRBD1. V lost 4 bases and J lost 4; bases outside the gene matches: 12. Germline V gene data show CDR1 as MNHEY and CDR2 as SVGAGI. This CDR3 is built from 16 residues. Written as DNA, the CDR3 is TGTGCCAGCAGTTCCTACCGACAGGGAGGAGGCTATGGCTACACCTTC. Its protein product is CASSSYRQGGGYGYTF.

This rearrangement joins TRBV21-1 to TRBJ2-2; TRBD1 is taken as the D call from the table, unchecked against the DNA. TRBV21-1 is shown as a pseudogene. This CDR3 has 13 amino acids. The CDR3 region is CASSNTGAGELFF. The CDR3 DNA follows: TGTGCCAGCAGCAATACAGGGGCCGGGGAGCTGTTTTTT.

The chain couples TRBV19 to TRBJ2-7, with D possibly being TRBD2 (5 bases). The CDR3 consists of 11 residues. Trimming left V 5 bases short and J 7 bases short, with 9 bases between. Germline V lookup: CDR1 LNHDA, CDR2 SQIVND (reference sequence). This chain's CDR3 is CASSFREEQYF. The CDR3 coding sequence is TGTGCCAGTAGTTTCCGGGAAGAGCAGTACTTC.

V gene TRBV7-2 combines with J gene TRBJ1-2, with 9 nucleotides matching TRBD1. Trimming at V came to 4 bases and at J to 8 bases, leaving 5 bases not matched to a gene. The germline V gene encodes CDR1 SGHTA and CDR2 FQGNSA. The CDR3 consists of 13 residues. CDR3 in DNA: TGTGCCAGCAGCTACGACAGGGGGGGCGGCTACACCTTC. Encoded protein: CASSYDRGGGYTF.

The rearrangement links TRBV7-9 to TRBJ2-7, with D perhaps matching TRBD1 (5 bases). V was shortened by 5 bases and J by 3 bases, with 8 bases between the two germline ends. The CDR3 is made up of 12 amino acids. Looked up from germline, CDR1 is SEHNR and CDR2 is FQNEAQ (reference sequence). The CDR3 loop reads CASSGDSYEQYF. CDR3 bases: TGTGCCAGCAGCGGTGACAGCTACGAGCAGTACTTC.

V is TRBV5-1 and J is TRBJ1-1; the D is unclear. This CDR3 contains 11 residues. V lost 5 bases to trimming and J lost 5 bases, with 7 bases between them. Germline-derived CDR1 and CDR2 are SGHRS and YFSETQ. CDR3 sequence: CASREGTEAFF. CDR3 in DNA: TGCGCCAGCAGGGAGGGAACTGAAGCTTTCTTT.

This chain links TRBV5-1 with TRBJ2-5; D is ambiguous. The CDR3 has 16 residues. Germline V gives CDR1 SGHRS, CDR2 YFSETQ. Between the trimmed V and J ends, which lost 0 bases and 4 bases, there was a span of 16 bases. Written as DNA, the CDR3 is TGCGCCAGCAGCTTGGGTGGCGGTCGGATCGTAGAGACCCAGTACTTC. This codes for CASSLGGGRIVETQYF.

V and J are TRBV7-9 and TRBJ2-1; 10 nucleotides match TRBD2. The CDR3 covers 14 residues. In germline, CDR1 is SEHNR, CDR2 FQNEAQ (reference sequence). J was trimmed by 6 bases and V by 5 bases; bases with no gene match: 4. CDR3 in amino acids: CASSRVAGGNEQFF. In DNA form, the CDR3 reads TGTGCCAGCAGCCGGGTAGCGGGAGGCAATGAGCAGTTCTTC.

Worth noting for this clone: Other DNA sequences within the sample encode an identical CDR3. This CDR3 is CASSGGLAYEQYF. The CDR3 nucleotides are TGCGCCAGCAGTGGGGGGCTCGCCTACGAGCAGTACTTC. This chain links TRBV10-1 with TRBJ2-7; D is possibly TRBD1 (6 bases). Germline V gene data show CDR1 as WNHNN and CDR2 as SYGVQD (reference sequence). Trimming shortened V by 4 bases and J by 2 bases, and 9 bases separated the two germline ends. The CDR3 contains 13 residues.

A few counts support this clone. The rearrangement links TRBV10-3 to TRBJ1-1; 8 nucleotides align to TRBD1. CDR1 and CDR2 from the germline V gene are ENHRY and SYGVKD. V lost 5 bases and J lost 3; bases outside the gene matches: 8. CDR3 length equals 15 residues. CDR3: CAISTGQGRYTEAFF. In DNA form, the CDR3 reads TGTGCCATCAGTACAGGACAGGGAAGGTACACTGAAGCTTTCTTT.

This clone was observed a single time. J is TRBJ1-1 and V is TRBV4-1; 11 nucleotides agree with TRBD1. This CDR3 is built from 19 residues. V dropped 0 bases and J dropped 3; count of bases not matched to a gene: 12. Germline CDR1 and CDR2: MGHRA and YSYEKL. This CDR3 reads CASSQDQDRGRWWDTEAFF. The CDR3 DNA is TGCGCCAGCAGCCAAGATCAGGACAGGGGGCGGTGGTGGGACACTGAAGCTTTCTTT.

The J gene is TRBJ1-3, the V gene TRBV7-9, with 7 nucleotides matching TRBD1. The germline CDR1 and CDR2 sequences are SEHNR and FQNEAQ (reference sequence). The CDR3 sequence is 15 residues long. V shed 3 bases, J shed 2 bases, and the junction held 4 bases outside the gene matches. The CDR3 DNA is TGTGCCAGCAGCTTCAGGGGGTTTGCTGGAAACACCATATATTTT. As protein: CASSFRGFAGNTIYF.

The CDR3, as DNA: TGCAGTGCTAACACCGGAAACACCATATATTTT. This codes for CSANTGNTIYF. J is TRBJ1-3 and V is TRBV20-1; D not resolved. V was trimmed by 4 bases and J by 4 bases, leaving 5 bases between them. Germline V lookup: CDR1 DFQATT, CDR2 SNEGSKA (reference sequence). The CDR3 sequence is 11 residues long.

There are a few counts of this clone. CDR3 loop: CAWRVLARGLAGNTDTQYF. For the CDR3, the DNA is TGTGCCTGGAGGGTATTGGCCCGGGGACTAGCGGGAAACACAGATACGCAGTATTTT. This sequence joins TRBV30 and TRBJ2-3, with 13 positions matching TRBD2. The CDR3 spans 19 residues. Germline V CDR1 and CDR2: GTSNPN, SVGIG (reference sequence). After removal of 3 bases from V and 2 bases from J, the junction contained 14 bases not matched to a gene.

V is TRBV12-3 or TRBV12-4 and J is TRBJ1-2; D not resolved. V was shortened by 6 bases and J by 2 bases, with 10 bases between the two germline ends. This CDR3 spans 13 amino acids. In DNA form, the CDR3 reads TGTGCCAGCAGCCCAGAAAGAAACTATGGCTACACCTTC. Amino acid sequence: CASSPERNYGYTF.

The genes are TRBV24-1 and TRBJ1-5, with 7 nucleotides matching TRBD1. The CDR3 consists of 13 residues. Germline loops: CDR1 KGHDR, CDR2 SFDVKD. V lost 7 bases and J lost 6; bases outside the gene matches: 5. The CDR3 is CATSIQGSQPQHF. The CDR3 DNA sequence: TGTGCCACCAGCATACAGGGGAGTCAGCCCCAGCATTTT.

V gene TRBV5-1 combines with J gene TRBJ1-6; D unclear. This CDR3 has 13 amino acids. The V gene lost 1 base and the J gene lost 10 bases, with 9 bases spanning the gap. CDR1 and CDR2 (germline): SGHRS, YFSETQ. CDR3 bases: TGCGCCAGCAGCTTGCCAGGAGGGTCACCCCTCCACTTT. Amino acid sequence: CASSLPGGSPLHF.

This clone was counted a few times. The chain employs TRBV20-1 and TRBJ2-7; no clear D. This CDR3 contains 11 residues. Trimming took 3 bases from V and 7 from J, leaving 10 bases between them. Germline-derived CDR1 and CDR2 are DFQATT and SNEGSKA (reference sequence). The CDR3 is CSARVMREQYF. The DNA for the CDR3 is TGCAGTGCTAGGGTCATGAGAGAGCAGTACTTC.

This chain links TRBV28 with TRBJ2-2, with a tentative D call TRBD2 (6 bases). Germline assignment: CDR1 MDHEN and CDR2 SYDVKM. Trimming cost V 3 bases and J 5 bases, with 7 bases left between them. There are 13 residues in the CDR3. The CDR3 sequence: CASSFRGTGELFF. Written as DNA, the CDR3 is TGTGCCAGCAGTTTTCGGGGGACCGGGGAGCTGTTTTTT.

Worth noting for this clone: A much bigger clone sits one base away, suggesting this may be a read error. Other DNA variants within this sample encode the same CDR3. This rearrangement joins TRBV6-5 to TRBJ1-5; TRBD1 is a possible D gene (6 bases). The V end lost 6 bases, the J end lost 4 bases, and 10 bases lay between the germline ends. The germline V gene has CDR1 MNHEY and CDR2 SVGAGI. CDR3 size: 13 residues. The CDR3 nucleotides read TGTGCCAGCAGACGGACAGAGAATCAGCCCCAGCATTTT. Protein: CASRRTENQPQHF.

The chain combines TRBV2 with TRBJ2-5; 7 positions match TRBD1. The trim removed 4 bases at V and 3 bases at J, leaving 11 bases unmatched. There are 16 residues in the CDR3. Germline CDR1 reads SNHLY; CDR2 reads FYNNEI. CDR3 in DNA: TGTGCCAGCAGTGGGGCCCCCGGGACAGAAGAAGAGACCCAGTACTTC. This gives the protein CASSGAPGTEEETQYF.

The count of this clone is one. V is TRBV27 and J is TRBJ1-2; maybe TRBD1 (6 bases). Germline assignment: CDR1 MNHEY and CDR2 SMNVEV (reference sequence). Trimming left V 5 bases short and J 6 bases short, with 13 bases between. The CDR3 totals 13 residues. The CDR3 DNA reads as TGTGCCAGCAGTAGCAGACAGGTTCATGGCTACACCTTC. Protein product: CASSSRQVHGYTF.

The V gene is TRBV29-1, the J gene TRBJ1-1; 8 bases align to TRBD1. CDR1 is SQVTM and CDR2 is ANQGSEA in the germline V gene. Trimming at V came to 4 bases and at J to 4 bases, leaving 11 bases not matched to a gene. This CDR3 is 15 amino acids long. In DNA, the CDR3 is TGCAGCGTTGCCAACGCCGGACAGGGAGGCACTGAAGCTTTCTTT. Amino acids: CSVANAGQGGTEAFF.